The sample holds one count of the clone carrying this TCR beta chain. Antigen unknown. Sequencing used cDNA as its template, made by extracting RNA and reverse transcribing it. Libraries were prepared by immunoSEQ multiplex PCR; TCRdb keeps only in-frame clonotypes and omits some of them. The sample lists 180,000 or so clones; 51% were seen once. The treatment was: oral pan-JAK inhibitor, 5-10 mg twice daily. The data stem from a study of CD8+ T cells in alopecia areata. On the study more broadly: Treated patients were given oral tofacitinib, which was dosed at 5 to 10 mg twice daily. Tofacitinib lasted 6 to 18 months, then 6 months off drug.

Overall study results and limits: Sequenced scalp T cells also include alphabeta T cells resident in normal skin. Alopecia totalis/universalis scalp especially showed more expanded CD8+ clones than normal scalp.

V lost 0 bases and J lost 1, with 9 bases in between. Germline-derived CDR1 and CDR2 are SGDLS and YYNGEE. The CDR3 spans 15 residues. The sample here was CD8+ T cells sorted from blood, taken around week 53, from a patient treated with tofacitinib. The chain carries TRBV9 and TRBJ2-3, with D possibly matching TRBD1 (5 bases). This TCR was sampled from a human donor with alopecia areata. The CDR3 DNA follows: TGTGCCAGCAGCGTAGAAGACAGCCGCACAGATACGCAGTATTTT. It yields the protein CASSVEDSRTDTQYF.